This T cell receptor (beta chain) was documented in a study of cytotoxic CD8 clonotypes in ibrutinib-treated CLL (dated by TCRdb to the early 2020s). Describing the broader study: The cohort was composed of some twelve relapsed/refractory and 15 treatment-naive patients; IGHV unmutated status was identified in roughly 17 patients. Responses were partial in approximately 24 patients and complete in 2; after median approximately 66 months follow-up, around 15 stayed in remission and some twelve progressed. The response samples were drawn at a median of approximately 11 months into treatment, with a range of about 6 to 40 months. Samples averaged roughly 280,000 productive templates and some 91,000 productive rearrangements. Longitudinal samples were obtainable from about 30% of the roughly 86 participants in the trial. Cryopreserved peripheral blood mononuclear cells were collected at three points: before therapy, at response, and at either sustained remission or disease progression.

On a MiSeq, deep resolution sequencing aimed for a depth between 1 in 1 million and 1 in 200,000 T cells, with each clonotype covered about 9.9x on average. The immunoSEQ hsTCRB Kit was used to generate the TCR beta libraries. Per the authors' processing: The data were analyzed with ImmunoSEQ Analyzer and ImmunoSEQ Data Assistant, and V, D and J gene assignments followed IMGT definitions. Clonality, which ranges from 0 to 1, was calculated as one minus the normalized Shannon entropy of productive rearrangement frequencies. Only overrepresented clonotypes making up at least 0.05% of the repertoire of each patient were included in the public clonotype analysis. About a dozen age-matched healthy donor repertoires from immuneACCESS served as clonality controls. TCRdb re-hosts the immuneACCESS table, in-frame sequences only. Its copies lack some clones; in the studies checked, an unresolved V gene accounts for under half of them, and the cause for the rest is not known. V, J and clone size are those of that table, while D and trimming were read from the DNA. This sample gives approximately 330,000 clones in total; about 80% of them show up just once. 5.5% to 8% of the sample rests with the top ten.

Broader findings and caveats from the paper: Public clonotypes were rare and either shrank or stayed stable during treatment, and the rise in clonality at ibrutinib response reflected expansion of private clonotypes. Baseline clonality was found to be higher than that of age-matched healthy donors and was strongly correlated with circulating CD8+ T-cell counts. An increase in clonality was observed at ibrutinib response, with clonality remaining stable during sustained remission and falling back toward baseline at progression. Sampling times were not matched between sustained-remission and progressing patients, and lymph node repertoires were not studied.

Turning to this clone: Its antigen is still unknown. Qualities for individual bases were not recorded, and no much larger clone is one base off.

The CDR3 runs 14 residues from the cysteine to the phenylalanine. The DNA shown is the 42-base CDR3, in frame from base 1. The trim is 5 bases for V and 2 bases for J, with a gap of 11 bases between the germline ends. CDR1 and CDR2, looked up from the germline V gene, are SGHTA and FQGNSA. For TCR beta library preparation, about 2 micrograms of genomic DNA was extracted from cryopreserved PBMCs. High-throughput TCR beta sequencing was performed on longitudinal blood samples from CLL patients receiving ibrutinib monotherapy. The patients took part in an open-label, single-center phase 2 trial of ibrutinib monotherapy.

This receptor chain uses TRBV7-2 and TRBJ2-3; the D gene is possibly TRBD2, with 6 bases matching. This clonotype originated in a human donor with chronic lymphocytic leukemia. Sequenced material: PBMCs, taken before ibrutinib treatment. The DNA sequence is TGTGCCAGCAGCCCGGGACTGATCACAGATACGCAGTATTTT. The encoded protein is CASSPGLITDTQYF.